The 30 T cell receptor beta chains reported below all come from one sample, sequenced in a study of T cells in Graves' hyperthyroidism and ophthalmopathy (dated by TCRdb to between 2018 and 2021). The library was built by means of multiplex PCR. The sequencing machine was an Illumina HiSeq 2000. Amplification of TCR beta CDR3 regions was carried out from RNA transcripts. The TCR CDR3 was subjected to a first round of RT-PCR using the HTBI primer set and the Qiagen OneStep RT-PCR kit. TCRdb trimmed the raw reads at Q25, called clones with MiXCR and kept productive beta chains. Entries are consolidated by CDR3 protein sequence, retaining the most common genes and DNA. The sample has a few hundred thousand distinct CDR3 sequences on record, about a sixth of them singletons. Of the sample, about 7% is held by the ten largest clones. Sequenced: blood. The receptors were sampled from a woman aged 30 to 39 with Graves' hyperthyroidism.

This clonotype was observed at least ten times. The gene calls are TRBV12-3 or TRBV12-4 and TRBJ2-1; 9 bases are a match to TRBD2. Trimming at V came to 9 bases and at J to 8 bases, leaving 11 bases not matched to a gene. The CDR3 runs to 14 residues. CDR3 sequence (DNA): TGTGCCAGTAGCGGACCTAGCGGGAAGCATGAGCAGTTCTTC. It yields the protein CASSGPSGKHEQFF.

This clonotype was observed many times. This chain uses TRBV9 with TRBJ2-7, with a possible D match to TRBD2 (5 bases). The ends were cut back, 0 bases at V and 2 bases at J, with 9 bases in the middle. The CDR3 is 14 residues long. CDR1 and CDR2 from the germline V gene are SGDLS and YYNGEE. This CDR3 is CASSVDEGAYEQYF. The CDR3 DNA follows: TGTGCCAGCAGCGTAGATGAGGGCGCCTACGAGCAGTACTTC.

The table lists this clonotype with many counts. The rearrangement joins TRBV28 to TRBJ1-6; 7 positions match TRBD1. Germline values: CDR1 MDHEN, CDR2 SYDVKM. The CDR3 has 14 residues. V dropped 7 bases and J dropped 8; count of bases not matched to a gene: 8. The CDR3 nucleotides read TGTGCCAGCAAAGAACAGGGGAGGCATTCACCCCTCCACTTT. The encoded protein is CASKEQGRHSPLHF.

This clonotype has ten or more counts. J is TRBJ2-7 and V is TRBV20-1; TRBD2 agrees at 8 bases. Per germline, CDR1 DFQATT and CDR2 SNEGSKA (reference sequence). There are 13 residues in the CDR3. The V segment lost 5 bases and the J segment 2 bases; nucleotides outside the gene matches: 5. The CDR3 sequence: CSAPGTRPYEQYF. DNA for the CDR3: TGCAGTGCTCCCGGGACTAGGCCCTACGAGCAGTACTTC.

This clonotype turned up a few times. One end of the junction is discordant with germline, which a read error may explain. The chain employs TRBV18 and TRBJ2-3, with a weak D call TRBD2 (6 bases). The CDR3 runs to 15 residues. CDR1 is KGHSH and CDR2 is LQKENI in the germline V gene. CDR3: CASSPWRARTDAQYF. The DNA of the CDR3 is TGTGCCAGCTCACCGTGGAGGGCCCGCACAGATGCGCAGTATTTT.

The sample holds many counts of this clonotype. This sequence joins TRBV30 and TRBJ1-1; D is perhaps TRBD1 (5 bases). The V end was cut by 2 bases, the J end by 0 bases, with 13 bases between. The CDR3 covers 15 residues. Germline CDR1 GTSNPN, CDR2 SVGIG (reference sequence). CDR3 nucleotides: TGTGCCTGGAGTCTAACGGGGGGGATGAACACTGAAGCTTTCTTT. Translating gives CAWSLTGGMNTEAFF. The whole variable domain, filled in from reference TRBV30 and TRBJ1-1, reads SQTIHQWPATLVQPVGSPLSLECTVEGTSNPNLYWYRQAAGRGLQLLFYSVGIGQISSEVPQNLSASRPQDRQFILSSKKLLLSDSGFYLCAWSLTGGMNTEAFFGQGTRLTVV.

This clonotype was detected ten times or more. The chain couples TRBV3-1 to TRBJ2-3, with 9 bases lining up with TRBD2. This CDR3 spans 16 amino acids. In germline, CDR1 is LGHDT, CDR2 YNNKEL (reference sequence). V lost 4 bases and J lost 4; bases outside the gene matches: 9. The CDR3, as DNA: TGTGCCAGCAGCCGGAGAAGCGGGAGGTGGGCAGATACGCAGTATTTT. Its translation is CASSRRSGRWADTQYF.

This clonotype was found a few times. A much larger clone sits a single nucleotide away, making a read error possible. The rearrangement uses TRBV5-1 and TRBJ2-7; D is ambiguous. Germline-derived CDR1 and CDR2 are SGHRS and YFSETQ. The CDR3 covers 14 residues. CDR3 loop: CASSLIAGSHEQYF. The CDR3 bases are TGCGCCAGCAGCTTGATAGCCGGCTCCCACGAGCAGTACTTC.

The chain links TRBV18 to TRBJ1-4; 8 bases fit TRBD1. This CDR3 is 17 amino acids long. Unmatched junction bases numbered 13, after V lost 3 bases and J lost 7 bases. Germline values: CDR1 KGHSH, CDR2 LQKENI. The DNA of the CDR3 is TGTGCCAGCTCACCGGGGGACAGGTTTCCCAAGGGTGAAAAACTGTTTTTT. Amino acids: CASSPGDRFPKGEKLFF.

Ten or more counts support this clonotype. CDR3 coding DNA: TGTGCCAGCAGTAGACAGGCTAGCAATCAGCCCCAGCATTTT. Protein sequence: CASSRQASNQPQHF. The J gene is TRBJ1-5, the V gene TRBV2; tentative D call: TRBD1 (6 bases). The CDR3 runs to 14 residues. Germline loops: CDR1 SNHLY, CDR2 FYNNEI. The ends were cut back, 5 bases at V and 0 bases at J, with 8 bases in the middle. The variable domain in full, with the rest retrieved from reference TRBV2 and TRBJ1-5, is EPEVTQTPSHQVTQMGQEVILRCVPISNHLYFYWYRQILGQKVEFLVSFYNNEISEKSEIFDDQFSVERPDGSNFTLKIRSTKLEDSAMYFCASSRQASNQPQHFGDGTRLSIL.

This clonotype was counted ten times or more. The genes are TRBV12-3 or TRBV12-4 and TRBJ2-2, with D hard to call. This CDR3 contains 11 residues. V dropped 6 bases and J dropped 3 bases, with 2 bases sitting between them. The CDR3 nucleotides are TGTGCCAGCAGGTACACCGGGGAGCTGTTTTTT. It translates to CASRYTGELFF.

This chain joins TRBV28 and TRBJ2-1; no firm D call. Trimming stripped 6 bases from V and 6 bases from J, with 18 bases between. Germline V gene lookup returns CDR1 MDHEN and CDR2 SYDVKM. The CDR3 consists of 15 residues. This chain's CDR3 is CASSWVVGIGNEQFF. In DNA, the CDR3 is TGTGCCAGCAGCTGGGTGGTTGGGATCGGCAATGAGCAGTTCTTC. Drawing the rest from reference TRBV28 and TRBJ2-1, the complete variable domain is DVKVTQSSRYLVKRTGEKVFLECVQDMDHENMFWYRQDPGLGLRLIYFSYDVKMKEKGDIPEGYSVSREKKERFSLILESASTNQTSMYLCASSWVVGIGNEQFFGPGTRLTVL.

The chain carries TRBV20-1 and TRBJ1-5; D may be TRBD1 (5 bases). There are 13 residues in the CDR3. Germline CDR1 and CDR2: DFQATT and SNEGSKA (reference sequence). The CDR3 is CSADMAVDQPQHF. The DNA of the CDR3 is TGCAGCGCGGACATGGCCGTGGATCAGCCCCAGCATTTT.

The table lists this clonotype with many counts. In nucleotides, the CDR3 is TGTGCCAGCTCAGGGGACAGAGAGGGCTATGGCTACACCTTC. Translated: CASSGDREGYGYTF. V usage is TRBV18 and J usage is TRBJ1-2, with TRBD1 identical over 7 bases. The CDR3 is 14 amino acids. Germline V lookup: CDR1 KGHSH, CDR2 LQKENI. V lost 5 bases to trimming and J lost 4 bases; unmatched junction nucleotides: 7.

This clonotype was detected many times. V and J are TRBV7-6 and TRBJ2-5; D remains unclear. CDR3 length equals 15 residues. V gave up 5 bases and J gave up 3 bases, with 16 bases separating them. Germline V lookup: CDR1 SGHVS, CDR2 FNYEAQ. The CDR3 DNA is TGTGCCAGCAGCCCTGCGTCAGGCCCAAAAGAGACCCAGTACTTC. Translation gives CASSPASGPKETQYF.

This clonotype was counted many times. This chain joins TRBV3-1 and TRBJ2-2; 12 bases map to TRBD1. There are 14 residues in the CDR3. With 8 bases clipped from V and 4 bases from J, the junction kept 2 bases outside the gene matches. Germline values: CDR1 LGHDT, CDR2 YNNKEL (reference sequence). The CDR3 here is CASQGQGATGELFF. The CDR3 bases are TGTGCCAGCCAGGGACAGGGGGCCACCGGGGAGCTGTTTTTT.

The gene calls are TRBV2 and TRBJ1-6; unclear D gene. V lost 7 bases and J 5 bases, leaving 24 bases between the germline ends. This CDR3 has 18 residues. The germline V gene encodes CDR1 SNHLY and CDR2 FYNNEI. CDR3 sequence reads: CASKETRPNTGDNSPLHF. CDR3 DNA sequence: TGTGCCAGCAAAGAAACCAGGCCGAACACCGGGGATAATTCACCCCTCCACTTT.

There are a few counts of this clonotype. The chain is built from TRBV27 and TRBJ2-1; D possibly corresponds to TRBD2 (5 bases). The CDR3 sequence is 18 residues long. V was clipped by 3 bases and J by 0 bases, with 18 bases between them. From germline, CDR1 is MNHEY and CDR2 SMNVEV (reference sequence). In DNA, the CDR3 is TGTGCCAGCAGTTTCCGGAGCGGTCGTGGCCTCTCCTACAATGAGCAGTTCTTC. The encoded protein is CASSFRSGRGLSYNEQFF.

As for this clonotype: A much larger clone differs by one base, so this may be a read error. The J gene is TRBJ2-7, the V gene TRBV7-9; D may be TRBD1 (6 bases). CDR1 and CDR2 from the germline V gene are SEHNR and FQNEAQ (reference sequence). The length of the CDR3 is 15 residues. The CDR3 spells CASSSELDSPYEQCF. The DNA for the CDR3 is TGTGCCAGCAGCTCCGAACTGGACAGCCCCTACGAGCAGTGCTTC.

This clonotype was seen just once. The V call is TRBV6-1, the J call TRBJ2-1; 9 nucleotides agree with TRBD1. The CDR3 consists of 17 residues. Germline assignment: CDR1 MNHNS and CDR2 SASEGT. J gave up 5 bases and V 7 bases, and 15 bases lay outside the gene matches. Here the CDR3 reads CASIPVTGTGRDNEQFF. CDR3 nucleotides: TGTGCCAGCATTCCCGTGACCGGGACAGGGAGGGACAATGAGCAGTTCTTC.

This clonotype was found many times. V gene TRBV2 combines with J gene TRBJ2-5; D perhaps matches TRBD2 (5 bases). Germline values: CDR1 SNHLY, CDR2 FYNNEI. The CDR3 is 14 amino acids. V lost 2 bases to trimming and J lost 0 bases, with 7 bases between them. CDR3 nucleotide sequence: TGTGCCAGCAGTGAACAGCGGTACCAAGAGACCCAGTACTTC. It translates to CASSEQRYQETQYF. The full variable domain, rest sourced from reference TRBV2 and TRBJ2-5, is EPEVTQTPSHQVTQMGQEVILRCVPISNHLYFYWYRQILGQKVEFLVSFYNNEISEKSEIFDDQFSVERPDGSNFTLKIRSTKLEDSAMYFCASSEQRYQETQYFGPGTRLLVL.

The chain recombines TRBV29-1 with TRBJ2-1, with TRBD2 as a possible D gene (5 bases). Trimming stripped 6 bases from V and 7 bases from J, with 19 bases between. CDR1 and CDR2 (germline): SQVTM, ANQGSEA. There are 14 residues in the CDR3. CDR3: CSVEGRLIKNEQFF. Here the CDR3 DNA reads TGCAGCGTCGAGGGAAGATTAATTAAGAATGAGCAGTTCTTC.

This clonotype was seen many times. V usage is TRBV2 and J usage is TRBJ2-3, with 11 bases that match TRBD1. This CDR3 contains 19 residues. Losses at the gene ends were 8 bases for V and 0 bases for J; bases not matched to a gene: 16. Per the germline V gene, CDR1 is SNHLY and CDR2 is FYNNEI. The CDR3 here is CASFPGQGEVYTSTDTQYF. CDR3 nucleotides: TGTGCCAGCTTCCCGGGACAGGGGGAGGTTTACACCAGCACAGATACGCAGTATTTT.

This clonotype was recorded many times. V usage is TRBV5-1 and J usage is TRBJ1-1; 7 bases line up with TRBD1. CDR1 is SGHRS, CDR2 YFSETQ, per germline. The trim removed 4 bases at V and 5 bases at J, leaving 5 bases unmatched. The CDR3 is 13 amino acids. This chain's CDR3 is CASSLGQSTEAFF. The CDR3, as DNA: TGCGCCAGCAGCCTGGGACAGTCTACTGAAGCTTTCTTT.

As concerns this clonotype: A much larger clone lies one base from this, so it may be a read error. V gene TRBV3-1 combines with J gene TRBJ1-1; D may be TRBD1 (5 bases). CDR1 LGHDT and CDR2 YNNKEL come from the germline V gene (reference sequence). V lost 4 bases and J 4 bases, leaving 13 bases between the germline ends. The CDR3 covers 14 residues. CDR3 bases: TGTGCCAGCAGCCCACACCAGGGCCCCACTGAAGCTTTCTTT. The encoded protein is CASSPHQGPTEAFF.

Note on this clonotype: This may be a read error: a much more frequent sequence differs by one nucleotide. The rearrangement links TRBV6-6 to TRBJ2-4; D call uncertain. CDR1 is MNHNY, CDR2 SVGAGI, per germline (reference sequence). The CDR3 consists of 18 residues. Trimming took off 2 bases at V and 8 bases at J, with 25 bases between the two ends. CDR3 sequence: CASSYPSWGTRLADIQYF. The CDR3 DNA is TGTGCCAGCAGTTACCCGAGCTGGGGAACCAGGCTCGCAGACATTCAGTACTTC.

The sample holds many counts of this clonotype. This sequence joins TRBV12-3 or TRBV12-4 and TRBJ2-7; TRBD1 is a possible D gene (5 bases). The germline V and J ends were trimmed by 7 bases and 4 bases, with 11 bases remaining between them. The CDR3 contains 12 residues. The CDR3 sequence is CASKGNSYEQYF. CDR3 nucleotides: TGTGCCAGCAAGGGGAACAGTTACGAGCAGTACTTC.

This chain links TRBV29-1 with TRBJ1-4; D possibly corresponds to TRBD1 (5 bases). Germline CDR1 reads SQVTM; CDR2 reads ANQGSEA. This CDR3 comprises 13 residues. The V and J ends lost 6 bases and 6 bases respectively, with 14 bases between them. CDR3 in DNA: TGCAGCGTCCACACCGGGACTGATGAAAAACTGTTTTTT. It specifies CSVHTGTDEKLFF.

This clonotype was counted many times. The rearrangement uses TRBV20-1 and TRBJ2-7; no firm D call. The V end lost 3 bases, the J end lost 7 bases, and 16 bases lay between the germline ends. The length of the CDR3 is 13 residues. Germline values: CDR1 DFQATT, CDR2 SNEGSKA (reference sequence). In nucleotides, the CDR3 is TGCAGTGCTAGGGTAGTCGGCTTGGGGGAGCAGTACTTC. Amino acid sequence: CSARVVGLGEQYF.

This clonotype is a singleton in its sample. The chain uses TRBV7-9 and TRBJ2-3, with 13 bases matching TRBD2. The CDR3 has 19 amino acids. The germline gives CDR1 SEHNR, CDR2 FQNEAQ (reference sequence). After removal of 3 bases from V and 5 bases from J, the junction contained 14 bases not matched to a gene. CDR3 nucleotides: TGTGCCAGCAGCTTTGGTTTAGACTGGACTAGCGGGAGAGGAGATACGCAGTATTTT. Protein sequence: CASSFGLDWTSGRGDTQYF.